This passage covers 3 T cell receptor beta chains from one sample sequenced in a study of T cells in women clearing cervical HPV infection. Some clones are missing from TCRdb's copy, which holds only in-frame ones; the method was immunoSEQ multiplex PCR. The sample's table shows under 20,000 clones. Specimen: blood buffy coat. These receptors came from a woman between 18 and 70 years old with a cervical HPV16 infection that either progressed to CIN3+ or cleared (not recorded which).

About this clone: The read halts 3 residues ahead of the CDR3 end, with the missing end drawn from the germline J gene. The J gene is TRBJ1-2, the V gene TRBV5-1, with TRBD1 matching over 9 bases. The CDR3 has 15 amino acids. CDR1 is SGHRS, CDR2 YFSETQ, per germline. After removal of 4 bases from V and 5 bases from J, the junction contained 9 bases not matched to a gene. Here the CDR3 reads CASSDRGAVGYGYTF. The CDR3 DNA, read in part, is TGCGCCAGCAGCGACAGGGGGGCCGTTGGGTATGGC.

By frequency, this clone is medium-sized (0.01 to 0.1%). The read comes to an end 3 residues before the CDR3 does, leaving the germline J gene to fill in the end. This chain joins TRBV18 and TRBJ2-3; 8 bases are shared with TRBD1. The CDR3 length is 17 residues. Germline CDR1 reads KGHSH; CDR2 reads LQKENI. V lost 0 bases and J lost 6; bases outside the gene matches: 11. CDR3 protein: CASSPPRMDRVGDTQYF. The part of the CDR3 DNA that was read is TGTGCCAGCTCACCACCGAGGATGGACAGGGTTGGGGATACG.

A remark on this clone: Read sequence stops 3 residues before the CDR3 end, and the germline J gene provides the missing end. V gene TRBV20-1 combines with J gene TRBJ2-2; D is unclear. V lost 2 bases and J lost 0, with 7 bases in between. CDR3 size: 14 residues. Germline V gene lookup returns CDR1 DFQATT and CDR2 SNEGSKA (reference sequence). The CDR3 bases that were read are TGCAGTGCTAGACGCGCTGCGAACACCGGGGAG. It translates to CSARRAANTGE. Given in full, the CDR3 is CSARRAANTGELFF.